This T cell receptor (beta chain) was documented in a study of Graves' ophthalmopathy and Graves' hyperthyroidism (dated by TCRdb to the late 2010s). Background for the entire study: Peripheral blood was collected at initial diagnosis, prior to any treatment. In total, approximately 140 blood samples were TCR-sequenced: some 40 ophthalmopathy, approximately 75 hyperthyroidism and about 17 hyperthyroidism-to-ophthalmopathy patients. An independent validation cohort was composed of approximately 19 hyperthyroidism patients and around 15 patients who later progressed from hyperthyroidism to ophthalmopathy. Following sampling, methimazole starting at 30 mg daily was administered to hyperthyroidism patients, and high-dose intravenous methylprednisolone was administered to ophthalmopathy patients. To tell Graves' ophthalmopathy apart from Graves' hyperthyroidism, and to predict which patients would progress to ophthalmopathy, the study relied on TCR beta repertoire signatures. T-cell repertoires of thyroid tissue and blood were compared in five or six hyperthyroidism patients. A discovery set of about 99 patients (around 44 ophthalmopathy, 55 to 60 stable hyperthyroidism) was enrolled to explore V-J signatures distinguishing ophthalmopathy from hyperthyroidism.

This clonotype was seen only a few times. It lacks a known antigen. No base quality values were provided; no much bigger clone lies one nucleotide off. For repertoire sequencing, TCR beta CDR3 regions were amplified from RNA transcripts. The first round was an RT-PCR using HTBI primers with the Qiagen OneStep RT-PCR kit, and this first round was followed by a second-round multiplex PCR, then size selection and purification. Sequencing of the libraries was carried out on an Illumina HiSeq2000 in paired-end mode with 100 bp reads. Per the authors' processing: SOAPnuke was used to process the reads, removing any read that contained adapters or uncalled bases, had a mean Phred below 15, or lacked an exact match to the constant primer or identifier. COPE v1.2.5 was used to merge high-quality paired reads. Each unique nucleotide sequence was defined as a clonotype, and clonotypes were aligned to IMGT TRB V, D and J references with MiTCR v1.1. Only V-J combinations with frequency above 0.0001 were analysed, covering around 99% of repertoires. For each V-J combination, a TCR clonal expansion and chaos score was defined as F50 clonal expansion divided by the chaos observed in the TCRdist matrix. Welch's t-statistics and random forest were used to reduce the features to 10 to 15 V-J combinations, which were then used as input to a naive Bayes classifier. The Morisita-Horn index was used to measure how similar the thyroid and blood repertoires were. TCRdb trimmed public reads at Q25 via fastp, called clones via MiXCR and kept in-frame beta chains. Rows are unified per CDR3 protein, each entry keeping the most common DNA and genes. The V and J calls, along with clone size, are taken from TCRdb and not from the paper's own processing. The sample records around 660,000 distinct CDR3 sequences, about two fifths of which are singletons. The top ten constitute over 2.5% of the sample.

Ophthalmopathy patients had moderately to severely active disease, Clinical Activity Score of at least 3, NOSPECS grade of at least 4, and disease duration under 3 months. Patients with other autoimmune diseases, uncontrolled infections, pregnancy or lactation were excluded from the study. Clinical symptoms, serum thyroxine, TRAb, thyroid ultrasound and orbital computed tomography were used for diagnosis. Ficoll-Paque density gradient centrifugation was used to isolate PBMCs from under 11 ml of fresh peripheral blood. Total RNA was extracted with Trizol reagent and quality-checked on an Agilent 2100 Bioanalyzer. The paper as a whole reports these results and caveats: The 13-signature model separated ophthalmopathy from stable hyperthyroidism with approximately 85% sensitivity and 81.08% specificity in cross-validation, and 80%/75% in the test set. Most of the expanded thyroid clonotypes with a frequency above 0.001 were also detected in blood, and it was suggested that the thyroid immune response may be reflected by blood repertoires. Sample size was not predetermined statistically, and investigators were not blinded to group allocation. In validation, the model predicted ophthalmopathy progression with 70.59% sensitivity and 72.22% specificity; more than ten predicted patients were CT-confirmed with GO in a median of 6.5 months.

This clonotype was obtained from an adult man with Graves' ophthalmopathy. The sequenced sample consisted of peripheral blood.

The bases are TGTGCCAGCAGCCTCCCCGGGGGGAGGGGAAGCTATGGCTACACCTTC. The encoded protein is CASSLPGGRGSYGYTF. The sequence is built from TRBV7-9 and TRBJ1-2; a weak D assignment points to TRBD1 (5 bases agree). The CDR3 spans 16 residues, from the cysteine through the phenylalanine. The DNA shown is the 48-base CDR3, in frame from base 1. The junction shows trimming of 5 bases on V and 4 bases on J, plus 20 bases between the germline ends. Sequences SEHNR (CDR1) and FQNEAQ (CDR2) are obtained from the germline V gene (reference sequence).